Sequencing of this TCR beta chain was carried out in a study of OX40 agonist ivuxolimab in advanced cancers. Study overall: Ivuxolimab, an agonist antibody against OX40 (CD134), was given to patients. Among those treated, three patients had partial responses, one with hepatocellular carcinoma and two with cutaneous melanoma. Findings and limits, study-wide: On average, CD8+ T cells showed a greater number of expanded clones than CD4+.

V lost 5 bases to trimming and J lost 4 bases, with 9 bases between them. The germline CDR1 and CDR2 sequences are MNHNY and SVGAGI (reference sequence). The CDR3 has 12 residues. Patients who had autoimmune disease history or got systemic immunosuppression were left out. As to this clone: Its target is not known.

The assay was immunoSEQ multiplex PCR, and TCRdb's table has in-frame clones only and misses some. The repertoire holds around 28,000 clones, with 70% to 90% as singletons. The source was CD4+ or CD8+ T cells sorted from blood, collected in a trial of the OX40 agonist ivuxolimab. This sequence was found in an adult with an advanced solid tumor such as melanoma, head and neck, liver or kidney cancer. This chain uses TRBV6-6 with TRBJ2-7; D remains ambiguous. CDR3 in amino acids: CASSHSVYEQYF. In DNA form, the CDR3 reads TGTGCCAGCAGTCACAGCGTATACGAGCAGTACTTC.